What follows are 14 T cell receptor beta chains derived from one specimen sequenced in a study of molecular identifiers for immune sequencing clone quantification. Using its own MiXCR run on the PCR reads, TCRdb lists one record per CDR3 protein. The profile shows about 320,000 distinct CDR3 sequences, around 21% of them singletons. The sample taken for sequencing was naive CD8+ T cells from blood, with Jurkat cell RNA spiked in. As for subset: FACS-sorted CD8+CD4-CCR7+CD45RA+ naive T cells. These receptors were obtained from a human donor in good health. Some libraries in this study had Jurkat cell RNA spiked in.

This clonotype came up many times. The chain uses TRBV2 and TRBJ1-6, with unresolved D. The V and J ends lost 1 base and 5 bases respectively, with 6 bases between them. Looked up from germline, CDR1 is SNHLY and CDR2 is FYNNEI. The CDR3 runs to 14 residues. CDR3 DNA: TGTGCCAGCAGTGAAGGGCCCAATAATTCACCCCTCCACTTT. Translated: CASSEGPNNSPLHF.

This clonotype was seen at least ten times. The rearrangement links TRBV30 to TRBJ2-1; 11 bases match TRBD2. This CDR3 comprises 14 residues. Germline CDR1 GTSNPN, CDR2 SVGIG (reference sequence). V lost 4 bases and J lost 2; bases outside the gene matches: 1. For the CDR3, the DNA is TGTGCCTGGAAGACTAGCGGGGCCTACAATGAGCAGTTCTTC. This encodes CAWKTSGAYNEQFF. The entire variable domain, with the rest obtained from reference TRBV30 and TRBJ2-1, is as follows: SQTIHQWPATLVQPVGSPLSLECTVEGTSNPNLYWYRQAAGRGLQLLFYSVGIGQISSEVPQNLSASRPQDRQFILSSKKLLLSDSGFYLCAWKTSGAYNEQFFGPGTRLTVL.

Notes on this clonotype: Its ends do not fully match the called genes, so a read error is possible. The V gene is TRBV7-6, the J gene TRBJ2-3, with D perhaps TRBD1 or TRBD2 (5 bases each). CDR1 is SGHVS, CDR2 FNYEAQ, per germline. The CDR3 extends over 15 amino acids. The CDR3 DNA follows: TGTGCCAGCAGTCTAACAGCGGCTAGCACAGGTACGCAGTATTTT. Translated, it gives CASSLTAASTGTQYF.

This clonotype was counted between two and nine times. The chain links TRBV28 to TRBJ2-5; D is perhaps TRBD1 (6 bases). This CDR3 comprises 12 residues. The V gene's germline CDR1 is MDHEN and CDR2 SYDVKM. Deletions cut 6 bases from V and 5 bases from J, with 10 bases between. The CDR3 here is CASRGQFETQYF. The CDR3 coding sequence is TGTGCCAGCAGAGGACAGTTTGAGACCCAGTACTTC.

This clonotype was seen more than once but under ten times. The chain couples TRBV4-3 to TRBJ1-4, with 8 bases that match TRBD1. Per germline, CDR1 LGHNA and CDR2 YSLEER. V trimming: 3 bases; J trimming: 2 bases; junction bases outside the gene matches: 5. The CDR3 spans 16 residues. The CDR3 DNA reads as TGCGCCAGCAGCCAGGAGACAGGGGTTACTAATGAAAAACTGTTTTTT. As protein: CASSQETGVTNEKLFF.

This clonotype was picked up many times. The J gene is TRBJ2-6, the V gene TRBV7-2; maybe TRBD1 (6 bases). V lost 5 bases and J 12 bases, leaving 11 bases between the germline ends. The CDR3 covers 12 residues. Germline V gene sequence: CDR1 SGHTA, CDR2 FQGNSA. The CDR3 DNA is TGTGCCAGCAGCGTCCAACAGGGCGTCCTGACTTTC. This gives the protein CASSVQQGVLTF.

This clonotype was counted ten times or more. The V and J genes are TRBV7-6 and TRBJ2-7; maybe TRBD1 (6 bases). The CDR3 totals 13 residues. With 3 bases removed from V and 5 bases from J, the gap between germline ends came to 11 bases. Germline loops: CDR1 SGHVS, CDR2 FNYEAQ. CDR3: CASSFKGQNEQYF. CDR3 nucleotide sequence: TGTGCCAGCAGCTTTAAAGGACAGAACGAGCAGTACTTC.

The sample holds one count of this clonotype. One end of the junction varies from germline; a read error may be responsible. The chain combines TRBV6-5 with TRBJ2-5; the D gene is possibly TRBD2 (7 bases). Germline V CDR1 and CDR2: MNHEY, SVGAGI. The CDR3 length is 16 residues. CDR3 nucleotides: TGTGCCAGCAGTTACTCGGCACTCGGGGGGCAAGGGACCCAGTACTTC. This gives the protein CASSYSALGGQGTQYF.

This chain connects TRBV6-6 to TRBJ2-2; D perhaps matches TRBD1 (7 bases). With 6 bases removed from V and 6 bases from J, the gap between germline ends came to 17 bases. CDR1 and CDR2 from the germline V gene are MNHNY and SVGAGI (reference sequence). The CDR3 extends over 15 amino acids. For the CDR3, the DNA is TGTGCCAGCAGGGAGGGAGACAGGGCCCCCGGGGAGCTGTTTTTT. Translation: CASREGDRAPGELFF.

This clonotype was detected ten times or more. The chain uses TRBV15 and TRBJ2-2; TRBD1 or TRBD2 may be the D gene (5 bases each). Trimming took 4 bases from V and 0 from J, leaving 15 bases between them. This CDR3 spans 17 amino acids. CDR1 LNHNV and CDR2 YYDKDF come from the germline V gene (reference sequence). The CDR3 bases are TGTGCCACCAGCATGCGGGCGGACATCACGAACACCGGGGAGCTGTTTTTT. Translated: CATSMRADITNTGELFF.

This chain connects TRBV2 to TRBJ2-7; D is unresolved. Germline assignment: CDR1 SNHLY and CDR2 FYNNEI. This CDR3 comprises 14 residues. Trimming cost V 6 bases and J 3 bases, with 15 bases left between them. CDR3 coding DNA: TGTGCCAGCAGGCCCTTCCTAGGTTACTACGAGCAGTACTTC. Translated: CASRPFLGYYEQYF. Variable domain in full (rest from reference TRBV2 and TRBJ2-7): EPEVTQTPSHQVTQMGQEVILRCVPISNHLYFYWYRQILGQKVEFLVSFYNNEISEKSEIFDDQFSVERPDGSNFTLKIRSTKLEDSAMYFCASRPFLGYYEQYFGPGTRLTVT.

With respect to this clonotype: As the CDR3 is not closed by the conserved phenylalanine or tryptophan, this likely results from a read error. V is TRBV7-6 and J is TRBJ2-1; tentative D call: TRBD2 (5 bases). V was cut by 5 bases and J by 4 bases, with 12 bases left in between. The CDR3 consists of 14 residues. From germline, CDR1 is SGHVS and CDR2 FNYEAQ. The chain's CDR3 is CASSTRQRYNEQFL. In DNA, the CDR3 is TGTGCCAGCAGCACGCGCCAGCGGTACAATGAGCAGTTCCTC.

Points on this clonotype: A much larger clone differs by one base, so this may be a read error. The rearrangement joins TRBV30 to TRBJ1-6; the D gene is possibly TRBD1 (5 bases). This CDR3 region has 13 residues. Germline values: CDR1 GTSNPN, CDR2 SVGIG (reference sequence). DNA for the CDR3: TGTGCCCTCCGGGACGGAAATAATTCACCCCCCCACTTT. Translated, it gives CALRDGNNSPPHF.

In this sample, this clonotype turned up many times. The chain is built from TRBV27 and TRBJ2-7, with TRBD1 matching over 11 bases. Trimming took 5 bases from V and 3 from J; bases not matched to a gene: 6. The germline gives CDR1 MNHEY, CDR2 SMNVEV (reference sequence). The CDR3 has 15 amino acids. The CDR3 loop is CASSPGTGGDYEQYF. The CDR3 bases are TGTGCCAGCAGTCCAGGGACAGGGGGAGACTACGAGCAGTACTTC.